This TCR beta chain was recorded in a study of glioma-infiltrating T cells. V was cut by 5 bases and J by 3 bases, with 14 bases left in between. The germline V gene encodes CDR1 KGHSH and CDR2 LQKENI. The CDR3 length is 14 residues. TCR alpha and beta CDR3 regions were amplified from RNA using iRepertoire nested multiplex PCR. MiXCR, run by TCRdb on the multiplex PCR reads, gives a single entry per CDR3 protein. The sample includes around 130,000 distinct CDR3 sequences, about 25% seen only once; the top ten take 27%. Sequences were obtained from glioma tissue, nonneoplastic brain tissue, or PBMCs (not recorded which). This sequence was found in a human donor with low-grade glioma or glioblastoma, undergoing nonglioma brain surgery, or in good health (not recorded which). V usage is TRBV18 and J usage is TRBJ2-7; TRBD1 is a possible D gene (5 bases). The CDR3 region is CASSASDMGYEQYV. The CDR3 DNA reads TGTGCCAGCTCAGCGTCGGACATGGGCTACGAGCAGTACGTC.